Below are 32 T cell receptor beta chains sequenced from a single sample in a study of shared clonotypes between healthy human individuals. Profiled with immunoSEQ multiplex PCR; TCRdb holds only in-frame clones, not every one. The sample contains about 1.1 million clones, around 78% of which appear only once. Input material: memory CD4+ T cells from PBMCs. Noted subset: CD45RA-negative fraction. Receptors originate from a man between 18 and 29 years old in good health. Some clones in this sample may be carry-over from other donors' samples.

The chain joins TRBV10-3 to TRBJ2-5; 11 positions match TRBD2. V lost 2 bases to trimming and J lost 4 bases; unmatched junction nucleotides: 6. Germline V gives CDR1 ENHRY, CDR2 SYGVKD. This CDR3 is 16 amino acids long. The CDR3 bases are TGTGCCATCAGTGAGGGGCTAGCGGGAGGCCTAGAGACCCAGTACTTC. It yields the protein CAISEGLAGGLETQYF.

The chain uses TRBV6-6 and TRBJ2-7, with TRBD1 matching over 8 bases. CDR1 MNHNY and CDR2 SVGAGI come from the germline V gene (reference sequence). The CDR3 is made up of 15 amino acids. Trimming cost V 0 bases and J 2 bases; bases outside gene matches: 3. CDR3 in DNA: TGTGCCAGCAGTTACTCGACAGGGGTAGCCTACGAGCAGTACTTC. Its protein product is CASSYSTGVAYEQYF.

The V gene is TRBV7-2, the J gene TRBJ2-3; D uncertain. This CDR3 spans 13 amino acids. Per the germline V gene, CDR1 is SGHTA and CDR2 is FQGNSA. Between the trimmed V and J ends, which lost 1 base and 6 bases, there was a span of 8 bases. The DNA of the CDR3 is TGTGCCAGCAGCTTAGTACTTTGGGATACGCAGTATTTT. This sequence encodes CASSLVLWDTQYF.

The CDR3 DNA reads as TGTGCCAGCAGCATGGCGAGGGGGCTACCGTCCTACAATGAGCAGTTCTTC. Amino acids: CASSMARGLPSYNEQFF. This sequence joins TRBV11-3 and TRBJ2-1; 7 positions match TRBD1. The J segment lost 1 base and the V segment lost 5 bases, leaving 11 bases of the junction unmatched. Germline V gene lookup returns CDR1 SGHNT and CDR2 YENEEA. This CDR3 has 17 residues.

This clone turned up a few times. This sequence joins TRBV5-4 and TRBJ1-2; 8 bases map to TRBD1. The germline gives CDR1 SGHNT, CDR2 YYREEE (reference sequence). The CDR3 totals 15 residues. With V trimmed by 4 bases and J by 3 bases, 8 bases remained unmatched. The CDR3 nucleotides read TGTGCCAGCAGCCCCGCCCAGGGGGCTTACTATGGCTACACCTTC. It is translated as CASSPAQGAYYGYTF.

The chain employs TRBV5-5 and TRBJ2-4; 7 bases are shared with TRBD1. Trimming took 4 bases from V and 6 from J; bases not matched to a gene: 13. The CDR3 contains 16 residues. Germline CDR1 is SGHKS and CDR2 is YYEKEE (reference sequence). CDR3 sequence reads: CASSTFRQGRANIQYF. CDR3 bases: TGTGCCAGCAGCACCTTCCGACAGGGACGCGCAAACATTCAGTACTTC.

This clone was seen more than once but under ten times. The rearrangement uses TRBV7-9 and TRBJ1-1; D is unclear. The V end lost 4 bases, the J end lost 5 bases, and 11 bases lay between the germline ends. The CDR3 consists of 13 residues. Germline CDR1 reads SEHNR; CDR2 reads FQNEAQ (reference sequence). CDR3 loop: CASSWRGSTEAFF. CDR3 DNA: TGTGCCAGCAGCTGGAGAGGTAGTACTGAAGCTTTCTTT.

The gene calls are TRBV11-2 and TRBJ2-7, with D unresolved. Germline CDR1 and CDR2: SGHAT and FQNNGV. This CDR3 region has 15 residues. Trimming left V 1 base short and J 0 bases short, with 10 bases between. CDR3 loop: CASSLVQPGSYEQYF. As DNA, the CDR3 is TGTGCCAGCAGCTTAGTCCAACCCGGCTCCTACGAGCAGTACTTC.

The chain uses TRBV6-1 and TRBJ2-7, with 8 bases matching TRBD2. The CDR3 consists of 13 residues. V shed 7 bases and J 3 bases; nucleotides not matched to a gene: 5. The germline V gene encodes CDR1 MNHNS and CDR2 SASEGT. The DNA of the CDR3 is TGTGCCAGCACCAGCGGGAGTGACTACGAGCAGTACTTC. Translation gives CASTSGSDYEQYF.

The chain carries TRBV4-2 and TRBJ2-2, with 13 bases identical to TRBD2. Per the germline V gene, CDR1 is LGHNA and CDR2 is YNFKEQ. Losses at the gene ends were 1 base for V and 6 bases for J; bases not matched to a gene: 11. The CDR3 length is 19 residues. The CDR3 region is CASSQATSGRSRGAGELFF. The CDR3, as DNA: TGTGCCAGCAGCCAAGCGACTAGCGGGAGGTCGAGGGGTGCCGGGGAGCTGTTTTTT.

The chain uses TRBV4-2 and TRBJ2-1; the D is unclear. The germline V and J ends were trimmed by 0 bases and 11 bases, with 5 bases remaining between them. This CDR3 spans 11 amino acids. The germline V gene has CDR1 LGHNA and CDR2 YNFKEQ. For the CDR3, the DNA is TGTGCCAGCAGCCAAGAGAGGAAGCAGTTCTTC. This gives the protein CASSQERKQFF.

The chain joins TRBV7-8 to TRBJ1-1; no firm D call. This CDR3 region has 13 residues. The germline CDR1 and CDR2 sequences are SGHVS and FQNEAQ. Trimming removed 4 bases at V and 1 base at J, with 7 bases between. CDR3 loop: CASSSAWNTEAFF. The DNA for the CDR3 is TGTGCCAGCAGCTCCGCGTGGAACACTGAAGCTTTCTTT.

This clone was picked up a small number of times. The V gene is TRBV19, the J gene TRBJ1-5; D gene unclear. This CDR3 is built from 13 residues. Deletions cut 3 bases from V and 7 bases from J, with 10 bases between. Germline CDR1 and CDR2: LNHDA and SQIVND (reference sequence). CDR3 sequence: CASSIGVGQPQHF. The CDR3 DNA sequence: TGTGCCAGTAGTATCGGGGTTGGCCAGCCCCAGCATTTT.

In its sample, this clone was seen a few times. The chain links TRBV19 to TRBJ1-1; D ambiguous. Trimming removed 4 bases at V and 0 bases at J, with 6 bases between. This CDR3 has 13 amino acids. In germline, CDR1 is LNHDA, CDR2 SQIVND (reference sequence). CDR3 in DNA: TGTGCCAGTAGTACCGCAGTGAACACTGAAGCTTTCTTT. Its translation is CASSTAVNTEAFF. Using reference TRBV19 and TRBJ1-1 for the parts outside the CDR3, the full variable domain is DGGITQSPKYLFRKEGQNVTLSCEQNLNHDAMYWYRQDPGQGLRLIYYSQIVNDFQKGDIAEGYSVSREKKESFPLTVTSAQKNPTAFYLCASSTAVNTEAFFGQGTRLTVV.

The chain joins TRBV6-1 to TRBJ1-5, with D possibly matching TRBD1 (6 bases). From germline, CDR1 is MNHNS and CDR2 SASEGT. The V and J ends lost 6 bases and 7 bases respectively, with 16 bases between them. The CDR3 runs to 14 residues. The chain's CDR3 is CASRKQGMSQPQHF. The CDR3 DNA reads TGTGCCAGCAGAAAACAGGGTATGAGCCAGCCCCAGCATTTT.

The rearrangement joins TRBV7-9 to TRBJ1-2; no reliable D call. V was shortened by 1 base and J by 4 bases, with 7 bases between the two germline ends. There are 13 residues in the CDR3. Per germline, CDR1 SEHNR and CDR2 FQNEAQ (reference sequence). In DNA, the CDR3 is TGTGCCAGCAGCTTAGGGGAAGGCTATGGCTACACCTTC. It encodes CASSLGEGYGYTF. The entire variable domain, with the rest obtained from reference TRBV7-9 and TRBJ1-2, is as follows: DTGVSQNPRHKITKRGQNVTFRCDPISEHNRLYWYRQTLGQGPEFLTYFQNEAQLEKSRLLSDRFSAERPKGSFSTLEIQRTEQGDSAMYLCASSLGEGYGYTFGSGTRLTVV.

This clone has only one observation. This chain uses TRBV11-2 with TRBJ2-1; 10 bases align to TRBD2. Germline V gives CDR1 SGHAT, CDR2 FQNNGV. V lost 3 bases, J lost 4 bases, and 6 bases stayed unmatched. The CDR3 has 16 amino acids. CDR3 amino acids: CASSFGSSGRYNEQFF. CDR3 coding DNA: TGTGCCAGCAGCTTTGGTAGTAGCGGGAGGTACAATGAGCAGTTCTTC.

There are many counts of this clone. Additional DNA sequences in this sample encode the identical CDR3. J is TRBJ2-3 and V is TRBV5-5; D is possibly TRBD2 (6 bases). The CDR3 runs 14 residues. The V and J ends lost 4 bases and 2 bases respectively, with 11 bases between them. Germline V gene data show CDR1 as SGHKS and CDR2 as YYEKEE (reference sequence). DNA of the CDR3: TGTGCCAGCAGCCGCGGACTATACACAGATACGCAGTATTTT. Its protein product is CASSRGLYTDTQYF.

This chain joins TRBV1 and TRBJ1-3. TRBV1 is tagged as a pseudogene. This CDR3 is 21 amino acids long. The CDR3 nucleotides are TGCACCAGCAGCCAAGCGGGCCTCCCACCGGGACGGATTCGGACCGGAAACACCATATATTTT. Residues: CTSSQAGLPPGRIRTGNTIYF.

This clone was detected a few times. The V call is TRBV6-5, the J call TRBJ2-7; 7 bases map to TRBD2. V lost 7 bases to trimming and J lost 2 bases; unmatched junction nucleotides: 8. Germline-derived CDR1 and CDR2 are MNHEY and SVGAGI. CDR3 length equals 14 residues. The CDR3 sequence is CASTYGGGTYEQYF. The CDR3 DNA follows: TGTGCCAGCACTTATGGCGGGGGAACCTACGAGCAGTACTTC.

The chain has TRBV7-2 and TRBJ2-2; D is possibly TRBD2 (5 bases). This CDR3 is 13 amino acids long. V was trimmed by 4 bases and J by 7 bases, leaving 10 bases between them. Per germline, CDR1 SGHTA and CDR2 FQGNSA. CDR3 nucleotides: TGTGCCAGCAGCTCCACTAGGATCGGGGAGCTGTTTTTT. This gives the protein CASSSTRIGELFF.

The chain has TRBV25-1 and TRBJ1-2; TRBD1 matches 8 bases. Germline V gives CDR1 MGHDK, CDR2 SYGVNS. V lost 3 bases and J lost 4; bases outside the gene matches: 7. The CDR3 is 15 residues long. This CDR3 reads CASSDTGTGRYGYTF. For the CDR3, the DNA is TGTGCCAGCAGTGACACTGGGACAGGCCGCTATGGCTACACCTTC.

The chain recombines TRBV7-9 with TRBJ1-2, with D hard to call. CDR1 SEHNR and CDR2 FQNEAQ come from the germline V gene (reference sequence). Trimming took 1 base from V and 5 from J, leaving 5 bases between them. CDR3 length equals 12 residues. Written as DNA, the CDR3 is TGTGCCAGCAGCTTAGAAGTGTATGGCTACACCTTC. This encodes CASSLEVYGYTF.

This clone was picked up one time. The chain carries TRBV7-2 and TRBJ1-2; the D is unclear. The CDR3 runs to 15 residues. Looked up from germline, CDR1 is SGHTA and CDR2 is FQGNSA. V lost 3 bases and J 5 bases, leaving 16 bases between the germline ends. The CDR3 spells CASSFSRDVLYGYTF. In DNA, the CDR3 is TGTGCCAGCAGCTTTTCACGGGATGTTCTGTATGGCTACACCTTC.

CDR3 in amino acids: CASMPGLAGRLAKNIQYF. CDR3 nucleotides: TGTGCCAGTATGCCGGGACTAGCGGGACGCCTGGCCAAAAACATTCAGTACTTC. This chain links TRBV19 with TRBJ2-4; 13 bases are a match to TRBD2. V lost 7 bases, J lost 1 base, and 10 bases stayed unmatched. Germline lookup yields CDR1 LNHDA and CDR2 SQIVND (reference sequence). This CDR3 contains 18 residues. Based on the CDR3 plus reference TRBV19 and TRBJ2-4, the full variable domain is DGGITQSPKYLFRKEGQNVTLSCEQNLNHDAMYWYRQDPGQGLRLIYYSQIVNDFQKGDIAEGYSVSREKKESFPLTVTSAQKNPTAFYLCASMPGLAGRLAKNIQYFGAGTRLSVL.

The CDR3 DNA reads as TGTGCCACCAGCAGTGGCCGGAACACGCAGTATTTT. Protein: CATSSGRNTQYF. The J gene is TRBJ2-3, the V gene TRBV15; D call uncertain. This CDR3 has 12 amino acids. CDR1 is LNHNV, CDR2 YYDKDF, per germline (reference sequence). V was clipped by 3 bases and J by 9 bases, with 10 bases between them. The full variable domain, its missing parts supplied by reference TRBV15 and TRBJ2-3, is DAMVIQNPRYQVTQFGKPVTLSCSQTLNHNVMYWYQQKSSQAPKLLFHYYDKDFNNEADTPDNFQSRRPNTSFCFLDIRSPGLGDTAMYLCATSSGRNTQYFGPGTRLTVL.

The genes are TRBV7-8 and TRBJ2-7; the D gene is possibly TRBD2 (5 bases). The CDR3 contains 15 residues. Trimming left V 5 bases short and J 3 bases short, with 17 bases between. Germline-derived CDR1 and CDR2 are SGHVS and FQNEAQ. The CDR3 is CASSTWTGVNYEQYF. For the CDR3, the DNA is TGTGCCAGCAGCACCTGGACTGGGGTGAACTACGAGCAGTACTTC.

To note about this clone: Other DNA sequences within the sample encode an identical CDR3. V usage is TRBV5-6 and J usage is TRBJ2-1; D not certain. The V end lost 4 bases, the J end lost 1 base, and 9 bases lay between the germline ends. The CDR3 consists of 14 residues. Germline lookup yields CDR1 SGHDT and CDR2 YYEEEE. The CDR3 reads CASSRRGSYNEQFF. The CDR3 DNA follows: TGTGCCAGCAGCCGCCGCGGATCCTACAATGAGCAGTTCTTC.

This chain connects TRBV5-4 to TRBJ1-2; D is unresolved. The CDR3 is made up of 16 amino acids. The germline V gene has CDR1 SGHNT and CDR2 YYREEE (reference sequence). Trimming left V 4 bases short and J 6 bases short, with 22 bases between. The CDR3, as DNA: TGTGCCAGCAGCCCAACGGACGGAGGGCCTTGGGATGGCTACACCTTC. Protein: CASSPTDGGPWDGYTF.

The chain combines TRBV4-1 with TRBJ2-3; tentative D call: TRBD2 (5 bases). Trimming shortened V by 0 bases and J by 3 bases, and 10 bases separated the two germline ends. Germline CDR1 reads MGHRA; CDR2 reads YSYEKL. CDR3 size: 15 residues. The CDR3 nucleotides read TGCGCCAGCAGCCAAGATGTGCTAGCTACAGATACGCAGTATTTT. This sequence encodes CASSQDVLATDTQYF.

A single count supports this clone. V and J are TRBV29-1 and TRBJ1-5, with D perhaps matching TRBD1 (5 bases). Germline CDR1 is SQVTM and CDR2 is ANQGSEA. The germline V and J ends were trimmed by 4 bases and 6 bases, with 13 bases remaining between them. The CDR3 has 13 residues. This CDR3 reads CSVGQGVGQPQHF. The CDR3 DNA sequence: TGCAGCGTTGGCCAGGGAGTAGGTCAGCCCCAGCATTTT.

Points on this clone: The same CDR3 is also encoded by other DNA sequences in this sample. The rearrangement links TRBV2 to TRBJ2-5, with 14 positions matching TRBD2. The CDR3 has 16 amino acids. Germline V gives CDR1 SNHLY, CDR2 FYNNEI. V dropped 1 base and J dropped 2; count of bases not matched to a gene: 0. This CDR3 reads CASSEGLAGGQETQYF. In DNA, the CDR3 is TGTGCCAGCAGTGAAGGACTAGCGGGGGGGCAAGAGACCCAGTACTTC.